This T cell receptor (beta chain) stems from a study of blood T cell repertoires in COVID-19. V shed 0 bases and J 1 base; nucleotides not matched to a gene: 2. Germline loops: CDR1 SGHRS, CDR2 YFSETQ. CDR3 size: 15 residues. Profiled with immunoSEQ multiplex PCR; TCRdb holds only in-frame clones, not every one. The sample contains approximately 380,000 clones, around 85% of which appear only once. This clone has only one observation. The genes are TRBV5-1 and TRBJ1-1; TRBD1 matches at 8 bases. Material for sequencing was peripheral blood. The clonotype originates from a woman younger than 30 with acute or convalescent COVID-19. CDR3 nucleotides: TGCGCCAGCAGCTTGGCCACAGGGGGGAACACTGAAGCTTTCTTT. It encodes CASSLATGGNTEAFF.